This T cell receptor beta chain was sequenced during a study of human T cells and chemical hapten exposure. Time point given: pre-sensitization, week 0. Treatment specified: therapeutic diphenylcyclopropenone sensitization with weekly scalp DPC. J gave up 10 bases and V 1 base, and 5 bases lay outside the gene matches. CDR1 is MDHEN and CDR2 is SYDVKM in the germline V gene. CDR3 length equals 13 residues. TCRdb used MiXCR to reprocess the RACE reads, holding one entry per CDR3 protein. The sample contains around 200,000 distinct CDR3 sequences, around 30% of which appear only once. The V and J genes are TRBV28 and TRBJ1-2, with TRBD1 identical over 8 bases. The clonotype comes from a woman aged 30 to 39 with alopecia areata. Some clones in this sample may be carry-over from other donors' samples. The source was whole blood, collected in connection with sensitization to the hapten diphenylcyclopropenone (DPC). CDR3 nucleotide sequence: TGTGCCAGCAGTTTATCACAGGGGGTCGACTACACCTTC. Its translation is CASSLSQGVDYTF.